This record concerns one T cell receptor (beta chain) sequence. Its specificity is unknown. This sample stems from a study of blood T cells in healthy people across ages. This CDR3 comprises 13 residues. Between the trimmed V and J ends, which lost 6 bases and 4 bases, there was a span of 12 bases. Isolation of PBMCs gave at least 6 million cells per sample. A sample-barcoded 5' primer and a J-beta primer mix were used in a second PCR of roughly 7 to 11 cycles. TCRdb itself ran the 5' RACE reads through MiXCR, one entry per CDR3 protein. The sample holds roughly 800,000 distinct CDR3 sequences; roughly 60% are singletons and the top ten take roughly 22%. Study-wide results and limits: Naive T cell percentage showed a strong correlation with TCR beta diversity.

The receptor's source is a man younger than 40 in good health. The V call is TRBV12-3 or TRBV12-4, the J call TRBJ1-2, with TRBD1 as a possible D gene (5 bases). Material: blood. Here the CDR3 reads CASSKDKSYGYTF. The DNA for the CDR3 is TGTGCCAGCAGCAAGGACAAGTCCTATGGCTACACCTTC.